Below, 15 T cell receptor beta chains from the same sample are listed, as sequenced in a study of T cells after yellow fever vaccination. One entry per CDR3 protein results from TCRdb running MiXCR on the 5' RACE reads. The sample carries some 340,000 distinct CDR3 sequences, about 10% recorded once. This material consisted of CD4+ T cells sorted from PBMCs, taken 45 days after the yellow fever booster vaccination. These receptors came from a man aged 18 to 29 who received the YFV17D yellow fever vaccine.

This chain links TRBV5-1 with TRBJ2-1; D is perhaps TRBD1 (6 bases). Germline CDR1 SGHRS, CDR2 YFSETQ. The CDR3 covers 16 residues. The V end was cut by 4 bases, the J end by 3 bases, with 17 bases between. The CDR3 sequence: CASSPPLGTHYNEQFF. CDR3 DNA: TGCGCCAGCAGCCCGCCCCTGGGGACACACTACAATGAGCAGTTCTTC. Variable domain in full (rest from reference TRBV5-1 and TRBJ2-1): KAGVTQTPRYLIKTRGQQVTLSCSPISGHRSVSWYQQTPGQGLQFLFEYFSETQRNKGNFPGRFSGRQFSNSRSEMNVSTLELGDSALYLCASSPPLGTHYNEQFFGPGTRLTVL.

This chain uses TRBV5-1 with TRBJ2-2, with D tentatively TRBD1 (6 bases). The CDR3 contains 14 residues. The germline V and J ends were trimmed by 4 bases and 4 bases, with 11 bases remaining between them. The germline V gene encodes CDR1 SGHRS and CDR2 YFSETQ. CDR3 sequence: CASSKDRSTGELFF. DNA for the CDR3: TGCGCCAGCAGCAAAGACAGGAGCACCGGGGAGCTGTTTTTT. The full variable domain, with the rest looked up from reference TRBV5-1 and TRBJ2-2, is KAGVTQTPRYLIKTRGQQVTLSCSPISGHRSVSWYQQTPGQGLQFLFEYFSETQRNKGNFPGRFSGRQFSNSRSEMNVSTLELGDSALYLCASSKDRSTGELFFGEGSRLTVL.

This clonotype turned up a few times. J is TRBJ2-1 and V is TRBV11-2; TRBD2 might be the D (5 bases). Germline CDR1 reads SGHAT; CDR2 reads FQNNGV. This CDR3 has 18 amino acids. Trimming removed 1 base at V and 4 bases at J, with 20 bases between. DNA for the CDR3: TGTGCCAGCAGCTTAGGCCTCCCCCCTCGAGCGGATTACAATGAGCAGTTCTTC. It encodes CASSLGLPPRADYNEQFF.

This clonotype was seen a handful of times. This chain uses TRBV28 with TRBJ2-2; 10 nucleotides line up with TRBD1. CDR3 size: 16 residues. J lost 4 bases, V lost 3 bases, and 5 bases had no gene match. Germline values: CDR1 MDHEN, CDR2 SYDVKM. In DNA, the CDR3 is TGTGCCAGCAGTTTGCCGGGACAGGGGTTCACCGGGGAGCTGTTTTTT. Translating gives CASSLPGQGFTGELFF.

In this sample, this clonotype turned up many times. The chain joins TRBV18 to TRBJ1-1, with 10 bases aligning to TRBD1. Germline lookup yields CDR1 KGHSH and CDR2 LQKENI. With V trimmed by 2 bases and J by 10 bases, 4 bases remained unmatched. This CDR3 spans 13 amino acids. In nucleotides, the CDR3 is TGTGCCAGCTCACCATCGGACAGGGGGGCAGCTTTCTTT. Its protein is CASSPSDRGAAFF.

Note on this clonotype: A junction end diverges from the germline sequence, so it may reflect a read error. The V call is TRBV2, the J call TRBJ2-4; D is ambiguous. Looked up from germline, CDR1 is SNHLY and CDR2 is FYNNEI. The CDR3 is 12 residues long. DNA for the CDR3: TGTGCCTGCAGTTCTCCCAACCAGGATCAGTACTTC. Translating gives CACSSPNQDQYF. Together with reference TRBV2 and TRBJ2-4, the CDR3 gives the full variable domain: EPEVTQTPSHQVTQMGQEVILRCVPISNHLYFYWYRQILGQKVEFLVSFYNNEISEKSEIFDDQFSVERPDGSNFTLKIRSTKLEDSAMYFCACSSPNQDQYFGAGTRLSVL.

This clonotype appeared a few times. The V and J genes are TRBV12-3 or TRBV12-4 and TRBJ1-1; 9 nucleotides line up with TRBD1. The V gene end was trimmed by 7 bases and the J gene end by 6 bases; junction bases not matched to a gene: 9. The CDR3 has 14 residues. The CDR3 is CASITDRGRSEAFF. DNA for the CDR3: TGTGCCAGCATCACGGACAGGGGAAGATCTGAAGCTTTCTTT.

The genes are TRBV4-3 and TRBJ1-2; D is uncertain. This CDR3 contains 13 residues. V dropped 3 bases and J dropped 6 bases, with 11 bases sitting between them. Germline V gene lookup returns CDR1 LGHNA and CDR2 YSLEER. This chain's CDR3 is CASSQRQSHGYTF. The CDR3 region has the DNA TGCGCCAGCAGCCAGAGGCAGTCCCATGGCTACACCTTC.

The chain is built from TRBV6-5 and TRBJ1-6; 8 bases align to TRBD1. V lost 0 bases, J lost 3 bases, and 4 bases stayed unmatched. Germline V gives CDR1 MNHEY, CDR2 SVGAGI. The CDR3 sequence is 17 residues long. CDR3 sequence: CASSYSTGASYNSPLHF. The DNA of the CDR3 is TGTGCCAGCAGTTACTCGACAGGGGCGAGCTATAATTCACCCCTCCACTTT.

The rearrangement joins TRBV11-2 to TRBJ2-2, with no clear D. The germline V and J ends were trimmed by 6 bases and 6 bases, with 11 bases remaining between them. The CDR3 has 13 residues. Germline-derived CDR1 and CDR2 are SGHAT and FQNNGV. The CDR3 sequence: CASRPVGSGELFF. In nucleotides, the CDR3 is TGTGCCAGCAGACCTGTAGGTTCCGGGGAGCTGTTTTTT.

The chain carries TRBV4-3 and TRBJ1-1, with a tentative D call TRBD1 (5 bases). CDR1 is LGHNA, CDR2 YSLEER, per germline. Trimming removed 4 bases at V and 3 bases at J, with 15 bases between. This CDR3 spans 15 amino acids. For the CDR3, the DNA is TGCGCCAGCAGCCCCAAGACAGCGGGGGACACTGAAGCTTTCTTT. As protein: CASSPKTAGDTEAFF.

The genes are TRBV7-9 and TRBJ1-2; D remains unclear. The CDR3 contains 14 residues. The V end lost 3 bases, the J end lost 2 bases, and 10 bases lay between the germline ends. The germline V gene encodes CDR1 SEHNR and CDR2 FQNEAQ (reference sequence). CDR3 loop: CASSFPGQNYGYTF. DNA of the CDR3: TGTGCCAGCAGCTTCCCGGGCCAAAACTATGGCTACACCTTC.

This clonotype occurred a few times. The V call is TRBV18, the J call TRBJ2-2; D is ambiguous. This CDR3 has 17 amino acids. The V gene's germline CDR1 is KGHSH and CDR2 LQKENI. V was trimmed by 3 bases and J by 0 bases, leaving 14 bases between them. CDR3 in DNA: TGTGCCAGCTCACCCCCATATGGGGATGCGAACACCGGGGAGCTGTTTTTT. Its translation: CASSPPYGDANTGELFF.

The sample holds a few counts of this clonotype. The CDR3 reads CASSLDGRSLFF. The CDR3 DNA follows: TGTGCCAGCAGCTTAGACGGACGGTCGCTGTTTTTT. This rearrangement joins TRBV11-3 to TRBJ2-2; D uncertain. This CDR3 comprises 12 residues. V was trimmed by 0 bases and J by 13 bases, leaving 9 bases between them. Germline loops: CDR1 SGHNT, CDR2 YENEEA.

Only one count was recorded for this clonotype. This chain connects TRBV7-2 to TRBJ2-5, with D perhaps TRBD1 (6 bases). Trimming took 0 bases from V and 2 from J, leaving 10 bases between them. The CDR3 has 15 residues. Germline assignment: CDR1 SGHTA and CDR2 FQGNSA. CDR3 DNA: TGTGCCAGCAGCTTAGCGGGGGCTACACAAGAGACCCAGTACTTC. Its protein product is CASSLAGATQETQYF.